A selection of T cell receptor beta chains follows, all from one sample in a study of T cells after yellow fever vaccination. Each CDR3 protein is one row after TCRdb ran MiXCR on the 5' RACE reads. The data contain 200,000 to 300,000 distinct CDR3 sequences, more than 3.5% of them singletons. The sample consisted of PBMCs, taken 15 days after the yellow fever booster vaccination. The receptors shown here come from a man younger than 35 who received the YFV17D yellow fever vaccine. Both conserved end residues are part of each CDR3. The D gene is left open where the match is weak. Expanded clones are given a class, and other clones once, few, many or no size at all.

clone_size	v_call	j_call	d_call	cdr3_aa	cdr3_nt
many	TRBV5-1	TRBJ2-3	NA	CASSLGLASTDTQYF	TGCGCCAGCAGCTTGGGTCTAGCGAGCACAGATACGCAGTATTTT
many	TRBV7-2	TRBJ1-4	NA	CASSSHGGATNEKLFF	TGTGCCAGCAGCTCCCATGGCGGGGCAACTAATGAAAAACTGTTTTTT
many	TRBV20-1	TRBJ2-1	NA	CSAPGYNEQFF	TGCAGTGCCCCGGGTTACAATGAGCAGTTCTTC
many	TRBV29-1	TRBJ2-1	TRBD1	CSVEGGDREDNEQFF	TGCAGCGTTGAAGGGGGGGACAGGGAAGACAATGAGCAGTTCTTC
many	TRBV20-1	TRBJ1-2	TRBD1	CSASEGQGGYGYTF	TGCAGTGCTAGTGAGGGACAGGGGGGATATGGCTACACCTTC
many	TRBV6-5	TRBJ2-3	NA	CASSYTHTDTQYF	TGTGCCAGCAGTTACACCCACACAGATACGCAGTATTTT
many	TRBV7-9	TRBJ2-7	TRBD1	CASSTDRAPYEQYF	TGTGCCAGCAGCACAGACAGGGCCCCCTACGAGCAGTACTTC
many	TRBV6-5	TRBJ2-7	NA	CASSSSGTVPYEQYF	TGTGCCAGCAGTTCCTCCGGGACTGTCCCCTACGAGCAGTACTTC
many	TRBV12-3/TRBV12-4	TRBJ2-2	NA	CASFGTGELFF	TGTGCCAGTTTTGGAACCGGGGAGCTGTTTTTT
many	TRBV4-3	TRBJ2-1	NA	CASSRDWDRNEQFF	TGCGCCAGCAGCCGAGACTGGGATCGGAATGAGCAGTTCTTC
NA	TRBV18	TRBJ2-1	TRBD2	CASSPPTIAGNEQFF	TGTGCCAGCTCACCACCGACGATAGCGGGGAATGAGCAGTTCTTC
many	TRBV18	TRBJ2-7	TRBD1	CASSPLRGTEQYF	TGTGCCAGCTCACCACTCAGGGGGACCGAGCAGTACTTC
many	TRBV5-6	TRBJ1-4	TRBD1	CASSSPGTGSEKLFF	TGTGCCAGCAGCTCACCCGGGACAGGGTCTGAAAAACTGTTTTTT
many	TRBV28	TRBJ1-4	NA	CASSFTGASWGEKLFF	TGTGCCAGCAGTTTTACCGGGGCCAGCTGGGGTGAAAAACTGTTTTTT
NA	TRBV7-9	TRBJ1-1	NA	CASSLQEGPEAFF	TGTGCCAGCAGCTTACAGGAAGGTCCTGAAGCTTTCTTT
NA	TRBV6-5	TRBJ1-5	NA	CASSRSGGNQPQHF	TGTGCCAGCAGCCGCTCCGGGGGGAATCAGCCCCAGCATTTT
many	TRBV5-1	TRBJ1-1	NA	CASSQGVRDTEAFF	TGCGCCAGCAGTCAGGGCGTGAGGGACACTGAAGCTTTCTTT
NA	TRBV30	TRBJ2-1	TRBD1	CAWSLTGPHNEQFF	TGTGCCTGGAGTTTGACAGGGCCCCACAATGAGCAGTTCTTC
many	TRBV20-1	TRBJ2-2	NA	CSAADLNTGELFF	TGCAGTGCTGCGGACCTTAACACCGGGGAGCTGTTTTTT
many	TRBV5-6	TRBJ2-5	NA	CASSWVRGPQETQYF	TGTGCCAGCAGTTGGGTGCGGGGGCCCCAAGAGACCCAGTACTTC
many	TRBV5-6	TRBJ2-3	NA	CASSLPGESADTQYF	TGTGCCAGCAGCTTGCCAGGGGAGAGCGCAGATACGCAGTATTTT
many	TRBV4-1	TRBJ2-2	NA	CASSPSGGWDTGELFF	TGCGCCAGCAGCCCAAGTGGGGGATGGGATACCGGGGAGCTGTTTTTT
many	TRBV12-3/TRBV12-4	TRBJ2-6	TRBD1	CASSSPDRLFHSGANVLTF	TGTGCCAGCAGTTCCCCGGACAGGCTCTTTCACTCTGGGGCCAACGTCCTGACTTTC
NA	TRBV12-3/TRBV12-4	TRBJ2-5	NA	CASSFIHLGETQYF	TGTGCCAGCAGTTTTATCCATTTAGGAGAGACCCAGTACTTC
NA	TRBV5-1	TRBJ2-5	NA	CASSLQGGSEETQYF	TGCGCCAGCAGCTTGCAGGGGGGAAGTGAGGAGACCCAGTACTTC
many	TRBV20-1	TRBJ2-3	TRBD2	CSARLSSGGATDTQYF	TGCAGTGCTAGACTGTCTAGCGGGGGGGCCACGGATACGCAGTATTTT
many	TRBV6-5	TRBJ2-5	TRBD1	CASSYTYGQGQETQYF	TGTGCCAGCAGTTACACCTACGGACAGGGGCAAGAGACCCAGTACTTC
many	TRBV5-1	TRBJ1-1	NA	CASSAGTEGTEAFF	TGCGCCAGCAGCGCCGGGACGGAGGGGACTGAAGCTTTCTTT
many	TRBV20-1	TRBJ1-2	NA	CSARAPGEGNYGYTF	TGCAGTGCTAGGGCCCCAGGGGAAGGGAACTATGGCTACACCTTC
few	TRBV5-4	TRBJ2-5	TRBD1	CASSLIDRGLETQYF	TGTGCCAGCAGCTTGATCGACAGGGGGCTTGAGACCCAGTACTTC
many	TRBV7-9	TRBJ1-4	NA	CASSLAHPFATNEKLFF	TGTGCCAGCAGCTTAGCGCACCCTTTTGCAACTAATGAAAAACTGTTTTTT
many	TRBV15	TRBJ2-7	NA	CATSRGTPRGTYEQYF	TGTGCCACCAGCCGCGGAACGCCCCGGGGGACCTACGAGCAGTACTTC
many	TRBV5-1	TRBJ2-1	NA	CASSRDGPHNEQFF	TGCGCCAGCAGCCGGGATGGACCTCACAATGAGCAGTTCTTC
many	TRBV7-9	TRBJ2-1	TRBD1	CASSSSRTGGLDEQFF	TGTGCCAGCAGCTCCAGTCGGACAGGGGGGTTGGATGAGCAGTTCTTC
many	TRBV4-3	TRBJ1-2	NA	CASRQTGRDGYTF	TGCGCCAGCAGACAAACAGGAAGGGATGGCTACACCTTC
many	TRBV12-3/TRBV12-4	TRBJ2-3	NA	CATRRGPSADTQYF	TGTGCCACTCGTAGGGGACCGTCGGCAGATACGCAGTATTTT
many	TRBV15	TRBJ2-1	TRBD2	CATSRDGTSRNEQFF	TGTGCCACCAGCAGAGACGGGACTAGCCGCAATGAGCAGTTCTTC
few	TRBV7-2	TRBJ1-5	TRBD1	CASSLEQGVNQPQHF	TGTGCCAGCAGCTTAGAGCAGGGGGTTAATCAGCCCCAGCATTTT
many	TRBV28	TRBJ1-5	TRBD1	CASRGTVVRPQHF	TGTGCCAGCAGAGGGACAGTGGTCCGGCCCCAGCATTTT
many	TRBV6-5	TRBJ2-6	NA	CASSPQGTANVLTF	TGTGCCAGCAGTCCCCAGGGAACGGCCAACGTCCTGACTTTC
NA	TRBV7-2	TRBJ2-4	NA	CASSLKRSLAKNIQYF	TGTGCCAGCAGCTTAAAGAGGAGTCTGGCCAAAAACATTCAGTACTTC
many	TRBV24-1	TRBJ2-3	NA	CATSPPGPKEDTQYF	TGTGCCACCAGTCCCCCAGGGCCAAAGGAAGATACGCAGTATTTT
many	TRBV4-3	TRBJ2-5	TRBD1	CASSQDFGTGTGQETQYF	TGCGCCAGCAGCCAAGATTTCGGCACCGGGACAGGGCAAGAGACCCAGTACTTC
many	TRBV7-9	TRBJ2-7	TRBD1	CASSRLGTDSYEQYF	TGTGCCAGCAGCAGACTCGGGACAGACTCCTACGAGCAGTACTTC
few	TRBV24-1	TRBJ2-4	TRBD2	CATSESGTSNIQYF	TGTGCCACCAGTGAAAGCGGGACTTCAAACATTCAGTACTTC
many	TRBV10-3	TRBJ2-7	TRBD1	CAISERTGGSYEQYF	TGTGCCATCAGCGAGAGGACAGGGGGCTCCTACGAGCAGTACTTC